Included here is one T cell receptor beta chain sequence, with context. The CDR3 covers 15 residues. Germline loops: CDR1 MNHEY, CDR2 SVGAGI. Between the trimmed V and J ends, which lost 8 bases and 5 bases, there was a span of 18 bases. The data were produced by immunoSEQ multiplex PCR, yet TCRdb's version contains in-frame clones alone and is incomplete. Found here are about 180,000 clones, 80% to 90% of them singletons; the top ten hold more than 1.3%. These data belong to a study of cytomegalovirus exposure and HLA in healthy donors. V usage is TRBV6-5 and J usage is TRBJ1-4, with D unresolved. The receptor was derived from a woman aged 25 to 39 in good health and CMV-seronegative. Sequences were obtained from PBMCs. Written as DNA, the CDR3 is TGTGCCAGCCAGACGAGGGATAGTCGGAATGAAAAACTGTTTTTT. This translates into CASQTRDSRNEKLFF.